These 21 T cell receptor beta chains were all obtained from the same sample, sequenced in a study of shared clonotypes between healthy human individuals. TCRdb's table, derived via immunoSEQ multiplex PCR, lists solely in-frame clones and lacks some. The table has 400,000 to 600,000 clones, 70% to 80% seen once. Sequencing used PBMCs. These receptors were obtained from a woman in her forties in good health. Some clones in this sample may be carry-over from other donors' samples.

The gene calls are TRBV11-2 and TRBJ2-5, with 10 bases that match TRBD2. The CDR3 extends over 13 amino acids. Germline V gene data show CDR1 as SGHAT and CDR2 as FQNNGV. With 7 bases clipped from V and 11 bases from J, the junction kept 10 bases outside the gene matches. In nucleotides, the CDR3 is TGTGCCAGCAACGCGGGACTAGCGATTGAGCAGTACTTC. Its translation: CASNAGLAIEQYF.

The genes are TRBV9 and TRBJ2-7, with D perhaps assigned TRBD1 or TRBD2 (5 bases each). Germline V gene lookup returns CDR1 SGDLS and CDR2 YYNGEE. The CDR3 totals 13 residues. Trimming cost V 9 bases and J 4 bases, with 17 bases left between them. CDR3 coding DNA: TGTGCCACGTTCGGGACGCCAGAGTACGAGCAGTACTTC. Translation gives CATFGTPEYEQYF.

The chain joins TRBV6-1 to TRBJ1-5; no clear D. V lost 2 bases and J 7 bases, leaving 9 bases between the germline ends. The germline CDR1 and CDR2 sequences are MNHNS and SASEGT. This CDR3 contains 13 residues. The CDR3 is CASSEQVRQPQHF. The CDR3 DNA reads TGTGCCAGCAGTGAACAGGTCCGGCAGCCCCAGCATTTT.

With respect to this clone: This sample also contains other DNA sequences that code for the same CDR3. This chain uses TRBV2 with TRBJ2-7; 8 positions match TRBD2. From germline, CDR1 is SNHLY and CDR2 FYNNEI. Trimming cost V 2 bases and J 2 bases; bases outside gene matches: 2. The CDR3 consists of 14 residues. CDR3: CASSEPSGPYEQYF. CDR3 in DNA: TGTGCCAGCAGTGAACCTAGCGGGCCCTACGAGCAGTACTTC.

The chain joins TRBV2 to TRBJ1-5; 9 nucleotides align to TRBD1. Germline loops: CDR1 SNHLY, CDR2 FYNNEI. J was trimmed by 7 bases and V by 7 bases; bases with no gene match: 8. The CDR3 length is 14 residues. In DNA form, the CDR3 reads TGTGCCAGCAAACAGGACAGGGGAGACCAGCCCCAGCATTTT. This gives the protein CASKQDRGDQPQHF.

The V call is TRBV9, the J call TRBJ1-4; no clear D gene. CDR3 size: 14 residues. The germline V gene encodes CDR1 SGDLS and CDR2 YYNGEE. Trimming pared 0 bases from V and 8 bases from J, leaving 11 bases between. The CDR3 nucleotides read TGTGCCAGCAGCGTAGGAAGAGGGTTCGAAAAACTGTTTTTT. Amino acid sequence: CASSVGRGFEKLFF. The variable domain in full, with the rest retrieved from reference TRBV9 and TRBJ1-4, is DSGVTQTPKHLITATGQRVTLRCSPRSGDLSVYWYQQSLDQGLQFLIQYYNGEERAKGNILERFSAQQFPDLHSELNLSSLELGDSALYFCASSVGRGFEKLFFGSGTQLSVL.

The chain has TRBV14 and TRBJ2-1, with 9 bases aligning to TRBD2. After removal of 4 bases from V and 7 bases from J, the junction contained 14 bases not matched to a gene. The CDR3 covers 17 residues. Germline values: CDR1 SGHDN, CDR2 FVKESK. CDR3 in amino acids: CASSLLGSGRRDNEQFF. The CDR3 coding sequence is TGTGCCAGCAGCCTTTTAGGTAGCGGGAGAAGGGATAATGAGCAGTTCTTC.

The chain carries TRBV2 and TRBJ1-2; the D gene is possibly TRBD1 (6 bases). V lost 3 bases and J lost 4, with 15 bases in between. CDR3 size: 15 residues. In germline, CDR1 is SNHLY, CDR2 FYNNEI. CDR3 coding DNA: TGTGCCAGCAGTGAGAGGATACAGGGAATCTATGGCTACACCTTC. Amino acid sequence: CASSERIQGIYGYTF.

This sequence joins TRBV6-5 and TRBJ2-3; D is ambiguous. The CDR3 totals 12 residues. Germline V CDR1 and CDR2: MNHEY, SVGAGI. Trimming stripped 5 bases from V and 3 bases from J, with 6 bases between. The CDR3 is CASSTTTDTQYF. The CDR3 region has the DNA TGTGCCAGCAGTACGACTACAGATACGCAGTATTTT.

V is TRBV9 and J is TRBJ2-5, with D uncertain. V gave up 8 bases and J gave up 5 bases, with 16 bases separating them. The CDR3 is 13 residues long. CDR1 SGDLS and CDR2 YYNGEE come from the germline V gene. The CDR3 sequence: CASSSVFGETQYF. CDR3 bases: TGTGCCAGTTCATCCGTGTTTGGTGAGACCCAGTACTTC.

The chain has TRBV4-3 and TRBJ2-1; D is uncertain. Trimming pared 10 bases from V and 9 bases from J, leaving 13 bases between. The CDR3 spans 11 residues. The germline V gene encodes CDR1 LGHNA and CDR2 YSLEER. The CDR3 here is CATLSMGEQFF. In DNA, the CDR3 is TGCGCCACACTATCCATGGGTGAGCAGTTCTTC.

The chain combines TRBV28 with TRBJ1-3, with D perhaps matching TRBD1 (6 bases). The CDR3 is made up of 16 amino acids. V shed 6 bases and J shed 0 bases, with 15 bases lying between them. The germline V gene encodes CDR1 MDHEN and CDR2 SYDVKM. This CDR3 is CASSRVPGDSGNTIYF. DNA of the CDR3: TGTGCCAGCAGCCGTGTACCAGGGGACTCTGGAAACACCATATATTTT.

This clone was recorded once. The CDR3 bases are TGTGCCAGCAGTTCCTCTTCGTCAGGGTCGAGGGAAGTTGGCTACACCTTC. It yields the protein CASSSSSSGSREVGYTF. V is TRBV28 and J is TRBJ1-2; D possibly corresponds to TRBD1 (5 bases). The CDR3 contains 17 residues. Germline values: CDR1 MDHEN, CDR2 SYDVKM. Trimming removed 4 bases from V and 7 bases from J, with 25 bases in between.

The gene calls are TRBV6-6 and TRBJ2-1, with D possibly matching TRBD2 (6 bases). Germline V CDR1 and CDR2: MNHNY, SVGAGI (reference sequence). Trimming stripped 2 bases from V and 13 bases from J, with 18 bases between. The CDR3 consists of 14 residues. The CDR3 reads CASSYTSRDSHQFF. DNA for the CDR3: TGTGCCAGCAGTTACACCTCCAGGGACTCCCATCAGTTCTTC.

The chain recombines TRBV28 with TRBJ1-5, with 12 bases that match TRBD1. Per germline, CDR1 MDHEN and CDR2 SYDVKM. Unmatched junction bases numbered 7, after V lost 6 bases and J lost 7 bases. The CDR3 contains 15 residues. For the CDR3, the DNA is TGTGCCAGCAGAACCGGGACAGGGGGCAGGCAGCCCCAGCATTTT. Translated, it gives CASRTGTGGRQPQHF.

The chain joins TRBV28 to TRBJ2-3; TRBD2 agrees at 7 bases. Trimming cost V 5 bases and J 1 base; bases outside gene matches: 6. The CDR3 is 15 amino acids. CDR1 and CDR2 from the germline V gene are MDHEN and SYDVKM. CDR3 coding DNA: TGTGCCAGCAGTATGTGGGGAGGGGGCACAGATACGCAGTATTTT. This gives the protein CASSMWGGGTDTQYF.

Notes on this clone: The junction departs from the called germline gene at one end, perhaps through a read error. The V call is TRBV5-6, the J call TRBJ2-5; no reliable D call. The CDR3 contains 14 residues. Germline CDR1 reads SGHDT; CDR2 reads YYEEEE. As DNA, the CDR3 is TGTGCCAACAGCTGGACGGGTCCCACAGAGACCCAGTACTTC. Translating it yields CANSWTGPTETQYF.

To note about this clone: Different DNA sequences within this sample yield the same CDR3. The chain carries TRBV20-1 and TRBJ2-5; D ambiguous. The germline gives CDR1 DFQATT, CDR2 SNEGSKA (reference sequence). Trimming cost V 3 bases and J 1 base, with 0 bases left between them. The CDR3 runs 10 residues. The CDR3 loop reads CSASQETQYF. The DNA of the CDR3 is TGCAGTGCTAGCCAAGAGACCCAGTACTTC.

As to this clone: This sample also contains other DNA sequences that code for the same CDR3. The J gene is TRBJ2-7, the V gene TRBV5-4, with 7 bases lining up with TRBD1. Germline V gene lookup returns CDR1 SGHNT and CDR2 YYREEE (reference sequence). The length of the CDR3 is 14 residues. V lost 0 bases, J lost 0 bases, and 0 bases stayed unmatched. This CDR3 reads CASSLAGGSYEQYF. In nucleotides, the CDR3 is TGTGCCAGCAGCTTGGCAGGGGGCTCCTACGAGCAGTACTTC.

The rearrangement links TRBV11-2 to TRBJ2-2; no firm D call. The V and J ends lost 4 bases and 5 bases respectively, with 11 bases between them. The CDR3 has 14 residues. Germline values: CDR1 SGHAT, CDR2 FQNNGV. The chain's CDR3 is CASSSKTGTGELFF. CDR3 bases: TGTGCCAGCAGCTCCAAGACCGGAACCGGGGAGCTGTTTTTT. The full variable domain, with the rest looked up from reference TRBV11-2 and TRBJ2-2, is EAGVAQSPRYKIIEKRQSVAFWCNPISGHATLYWYQQILGQGPKLLIQFQNNGVVDDSQLPKDRFSAERLKGVDSTLKIQPAKLEDSAVYLCASSSKTGTGELFFGEGSRLTVL.

V is TRBV5-1 and J is TRBJ2-1; D is unclear. CDR1 SGHRS and CDR2 YFSETQ come from the germline V gene. Trimming removed 0 bases from V and 6 bases from J, with 7 bases in between. This CDR3 spans 13 amino acids. The CDR3, as DNA: TGCGCCAGCAGCTTGGGACCCGGCAATGAGCAGTTCTTC. This gives the protein CASSLGPGNEQFF.